The 9 T cell receptor beta chains below were found in one sample sequenced in a study of T cells in localized non-small cell lung cancer. TCRdb's table, derived via immunoSEQ multiplex PCR, lists solely in-frame clones and lacks some. Here the sample spans 1,500 to 2,000 clones, about a fifth being singletons. Here the sequenced sample was normal lung tissue next to the tumor, taken before any cancer treatment. The origin of the receptors is an older female donor with stage I lung adenocarcinoma.

A few counts support this clone. This chain uses TRBV30 with TRBJ1-5, with D perhaps matching TRBD1 (5 bases). Deletions cut 0 bases from V and 2 bases from J, with 20 bases between. CDR3 length: 18 amino acids. Looked up from germline, CDR1 is GTSNPN and CDR2 is SVGIG (reference sequence). The CDR3 bases are TGTGCCTGGAGTGTAGGTGGGGCAGGAATGTCTCGCAATCAGCCCCAGCATTTT. Translation: CAWSVGGAGMSRNQPQHF.

This rearrangement joins TRBV11-3 to TRBJ2-1, with TRBD1 matching 7 bases. The CDR3 covers 14 residues. Germline-derived CDR1 and CDR2 are SGHNT and YENEEA. Trimming cost V 2 bases and J 8 bases; bases outside gene matches: 6. The CDR3 reads CASSLRGQAYEQFF. The CDR3 DNA is TGTGCCAGCAGCTTAAGGGGGCAGGCCTATGAGCAGTTCTTC.

V and J are TRBV6-8 and TRBJ2-3, with 8 bases aligning to TRBD2. Germline CDR1 reads MNHGY; CDR2 reads SAAAGT. CDR3 length: 19 residues. J was trimmed by 0 bases and V by 6 bases; bases with no gene match: 17. This chain's CDR3 is CASSTGRGAQVASTDTQYF. The CDR3 DNA sequence: TGTGCCAGCAGCACGGGGCGGGGGGCCCAAGTAGCTAGCACAGATACGCAGTATTTT.

The chain links TRBV10-2 to TRBJ1-1, with 10 positions matching TRBD1. CDR1 is WSHSY and CDR2 is SAAADI in the germline V gene. Losses at the gene ends were 4 bases for V and 5 bases for J; bases not matched to a gene: 7. The CDR3 is 15 amino acids. Here the CDR3 DNA reads TGCGCCAGCAGTGCCGACGGACAGGGGGGGACTGAAGCTTTCTTT. Protein: CASSADGQGGTEAFF.

This clone was observed a few times. J is TRBJ1-2 and V is TRBV28; no reliable D call. CDR1 MDHEN and CDR2 SYDVKM come from the germline V gene. The CDR3 has 13 amino acids. Trimming removed 3 bases from V and 6 bases from J, with 11 bases in between. In DNA, the CDR3 is TGTGCCAGCAGTTTCGCGGCGAGAGATGGCTACACCTTC. The encoded protein is CASSFAARDGYTF.

This clone occurred a few times. The junction departs from the called germline gene at one end, perhaps through a read error. The rearrangement links TRBV6-8 to TRBJ1-1; 11 positions match TRBD1. The CDR3 totals 14 residues. Germline V gene sequence: CDR1 MNHGY, CDR2 SAAAGT. Written as DNA, the CDR3 is TGTGCCATCAGTGGGACAGGGGGGAGCACTGAAGCTTTCTTT. Translated, it gives CAISGTGGSTEAFF.

This chain joins TRBV19 and TRBJ1-2; 10 nucleotides line up with TRBD1. The CDR3 totals 13 residues. J was trimmed by 5 bases and V by 6 bases; bases with no gene match: 3. CDR1 is LNHDA, CDR2 SQIVND, per germline (reference sequence). CDR3 sequence reads: CASSRDRGYGYTF. The CDR3 nucleotides are TGTGCCAGTAGCCGGGACAGGGGATATGGCTACACCTTC.

This chain connects TRBV11-3 to TRBJ2-5; 7 bases are a match to TRBD2. CDR1 and CDR2 (germline): SGHNT, YENEEA. V dropped 5 bases and J dropped 4; count of bases not matched to a gene: 10. This CDR3 region has 15 residues. The CDR3 DNA reads TGTGCCAGCAGCCCGTGGCAGCGGGGCGGAGAGACCCAGTACTTC. It encodes CASSPWQRGGETQYF.

There are a few counts of this clone. The chain carries TRBV18 and TRBJ1-1, with TRBD1 matching 8 bases. This CDR3 has 15 residues. Looked up from germline, CDR1 is KGHSH and CDR2 is LQKENI. The V and J ends lost 3 bases and 1 base, in that order; junction bases with no gene match: 4. CDR3 region: CASSPQDRENTEAFF. CDR3 nucleotide sequence: TGTGCCAGCTCACCTCAGGACAGGGAGAACACTGAAGCTTTCTTT. Drawing the rest from reference TRBV18 and TRBJ1-1, the complete variable domain is NAGVMQNPRHLVRRRGQEARLRCSPMKGHSHVYWYRQLPEEGLKFMVYLQKENIIDESGMPKERFSAEFPKEGPSILRIQQVVRGDSAAYFCASSPQDRENTEAFFGQGTRLTVV.